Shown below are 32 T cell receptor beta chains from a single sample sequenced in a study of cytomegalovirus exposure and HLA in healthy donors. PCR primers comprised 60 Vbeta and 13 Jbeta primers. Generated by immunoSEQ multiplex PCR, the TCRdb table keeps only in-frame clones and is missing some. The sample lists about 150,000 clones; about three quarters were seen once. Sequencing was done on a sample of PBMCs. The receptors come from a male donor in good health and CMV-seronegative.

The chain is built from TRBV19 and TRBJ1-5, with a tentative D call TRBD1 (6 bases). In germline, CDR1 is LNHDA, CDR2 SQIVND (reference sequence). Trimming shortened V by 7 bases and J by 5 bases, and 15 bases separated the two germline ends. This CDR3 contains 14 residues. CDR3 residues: CASTGTTGYQPQHF. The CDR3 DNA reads TGTGCCAGTACAGGGACGACAGGCTATCAGCCCCAGCATTTT.

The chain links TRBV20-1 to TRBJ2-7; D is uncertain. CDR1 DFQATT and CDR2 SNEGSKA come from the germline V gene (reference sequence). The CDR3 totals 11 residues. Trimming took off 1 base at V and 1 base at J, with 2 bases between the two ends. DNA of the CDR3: TGCAGTGCTAGAGCGTCCTACGAGCAGTACTTC. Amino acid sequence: CSARASYEQYF.

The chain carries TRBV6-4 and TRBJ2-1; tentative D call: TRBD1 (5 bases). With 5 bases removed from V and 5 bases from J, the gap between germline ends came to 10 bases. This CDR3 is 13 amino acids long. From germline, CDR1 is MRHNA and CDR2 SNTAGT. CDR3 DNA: TGTGCCAGCAGTTTTGGACAAAACAATGAGCAGTTCTTC. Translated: CASSFGQNNEQFF.

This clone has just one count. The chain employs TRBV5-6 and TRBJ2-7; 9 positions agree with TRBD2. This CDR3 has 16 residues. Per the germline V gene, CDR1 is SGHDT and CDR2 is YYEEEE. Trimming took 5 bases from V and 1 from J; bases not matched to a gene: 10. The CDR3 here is CASSPVGLAGSYEQYF. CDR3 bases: TGTGCCAGCAGTCCAGTGGGGCTAGCGGGGTCCTACGAGCAGTACTTC.

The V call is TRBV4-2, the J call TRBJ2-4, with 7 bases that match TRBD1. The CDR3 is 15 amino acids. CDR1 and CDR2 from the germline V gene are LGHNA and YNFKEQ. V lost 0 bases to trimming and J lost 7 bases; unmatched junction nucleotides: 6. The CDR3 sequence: CASSQDHRGTNIQYF. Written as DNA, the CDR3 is TGTGCCAGCAGCCAAGACCACAGGGGAACTAACATTCAGTACTTC.

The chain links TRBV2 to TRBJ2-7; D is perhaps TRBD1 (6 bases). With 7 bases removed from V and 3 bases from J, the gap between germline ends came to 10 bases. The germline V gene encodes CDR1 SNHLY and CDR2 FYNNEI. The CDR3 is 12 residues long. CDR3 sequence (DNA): TGTGCCAGCATTGGACAGATCTACGAGCAGTACTTC. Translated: CASIGQIYEQYF.

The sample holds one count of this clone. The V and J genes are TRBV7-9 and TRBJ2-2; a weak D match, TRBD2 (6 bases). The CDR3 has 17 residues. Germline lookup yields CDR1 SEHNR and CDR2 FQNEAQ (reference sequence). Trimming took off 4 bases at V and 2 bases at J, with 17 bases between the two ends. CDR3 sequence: CASSSPGTPPNTGELFF. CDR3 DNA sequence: TGTGCCAGCAGCTCTCCTGGGACTCCCCCCAACACCGGGGAGCTGTTTTTT.

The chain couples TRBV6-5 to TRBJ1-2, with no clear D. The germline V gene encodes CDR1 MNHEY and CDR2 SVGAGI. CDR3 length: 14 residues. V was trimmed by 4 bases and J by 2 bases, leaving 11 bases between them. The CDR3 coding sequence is TGTGCCAGCAGTTCCACGACACCAAACTATGGCTACACCTTC. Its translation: CASSSTTPNYGYTF.

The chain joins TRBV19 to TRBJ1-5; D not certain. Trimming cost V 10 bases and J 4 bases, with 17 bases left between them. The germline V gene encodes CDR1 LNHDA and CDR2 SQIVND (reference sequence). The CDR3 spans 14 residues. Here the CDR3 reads CATHVPRGNQPQHF. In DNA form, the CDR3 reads TGTGCCACCCACGTCCCCCGAGGGAATCAGCCCCAGCATTTT.

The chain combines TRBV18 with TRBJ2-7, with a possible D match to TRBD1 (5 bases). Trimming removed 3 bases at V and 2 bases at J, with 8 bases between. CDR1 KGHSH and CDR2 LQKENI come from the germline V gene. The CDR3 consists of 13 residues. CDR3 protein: CASSPTETYEQYF. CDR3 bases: TGTGCCAGCTCACCGACAGAAACCTACGAGCAGTACTTC.

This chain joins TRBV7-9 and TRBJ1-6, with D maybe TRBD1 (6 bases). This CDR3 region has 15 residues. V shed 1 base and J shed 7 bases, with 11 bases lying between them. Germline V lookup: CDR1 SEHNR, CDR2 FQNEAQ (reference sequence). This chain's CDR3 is CASSLEGVVNSPLHF. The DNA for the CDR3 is TGTGCCAGCAGCTTAGAGGGGGTTGTGAATTCACCCCTCCACTTT.

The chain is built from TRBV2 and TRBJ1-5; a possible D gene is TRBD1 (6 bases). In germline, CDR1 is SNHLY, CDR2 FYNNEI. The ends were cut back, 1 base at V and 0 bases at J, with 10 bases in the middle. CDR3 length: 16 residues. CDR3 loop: CASSEGPGHSNQPQHF. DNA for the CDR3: TGTGCCAGCAGTGAAGGTCCGGGACATAGCAATCAGCCCCAGCATTTT.

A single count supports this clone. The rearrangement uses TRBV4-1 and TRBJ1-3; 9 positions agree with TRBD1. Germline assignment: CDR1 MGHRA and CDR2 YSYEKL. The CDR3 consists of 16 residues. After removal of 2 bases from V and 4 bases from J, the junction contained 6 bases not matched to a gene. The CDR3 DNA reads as TGCGCCAGCAGCCAAAGCCAGGGACAGGGAGGAAACACCATATATTTT. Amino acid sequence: CASSQSQGQGGNTIYF.

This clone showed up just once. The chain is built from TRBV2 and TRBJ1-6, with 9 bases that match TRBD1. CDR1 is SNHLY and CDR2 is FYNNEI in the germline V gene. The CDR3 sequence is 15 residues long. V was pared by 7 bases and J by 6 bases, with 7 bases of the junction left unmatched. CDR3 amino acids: CASITDRGFNSPLHF. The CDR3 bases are TGTGCCAGCATTACGGACAGGGGTTTTAATTCACCCCTCCACTTT.

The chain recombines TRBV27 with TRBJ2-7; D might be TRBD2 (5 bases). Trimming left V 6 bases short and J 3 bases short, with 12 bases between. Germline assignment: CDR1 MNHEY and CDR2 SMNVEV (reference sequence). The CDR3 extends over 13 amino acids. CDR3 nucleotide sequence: TGTGCCAGCAGGACCGCCGGGAACTACGAGCAGTACTTC. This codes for CASRTAGNYEQYF.

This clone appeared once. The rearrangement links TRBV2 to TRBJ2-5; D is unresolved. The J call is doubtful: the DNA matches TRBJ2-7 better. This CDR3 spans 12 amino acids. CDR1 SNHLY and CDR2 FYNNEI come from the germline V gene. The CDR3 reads CASSALYYEQYF. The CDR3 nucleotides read TGTGCCAGCAGTGCGCTCTACTACGAGCAGTACTTC.

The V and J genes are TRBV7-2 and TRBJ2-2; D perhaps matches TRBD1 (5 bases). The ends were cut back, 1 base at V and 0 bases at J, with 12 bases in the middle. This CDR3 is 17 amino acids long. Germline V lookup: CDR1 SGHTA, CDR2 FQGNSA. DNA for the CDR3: TGTGCCAGCAGCTTAGGGGCAGGGTACCCGAACACCGGGGAGCTGTTTTTT. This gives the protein CASSLGAGYPNTGELFF.

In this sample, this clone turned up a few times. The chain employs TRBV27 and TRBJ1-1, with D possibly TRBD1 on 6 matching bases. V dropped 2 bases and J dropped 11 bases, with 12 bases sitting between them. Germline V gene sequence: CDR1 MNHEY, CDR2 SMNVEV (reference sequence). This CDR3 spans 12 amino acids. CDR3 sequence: CASSLTGTNAFF. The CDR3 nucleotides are TGTGCCAGCAGTTTAACAGGGACAAATGCTTTCTTT.

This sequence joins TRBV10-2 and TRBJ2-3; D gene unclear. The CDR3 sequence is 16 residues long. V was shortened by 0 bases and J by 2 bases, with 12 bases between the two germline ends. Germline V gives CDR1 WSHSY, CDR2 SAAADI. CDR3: CASSESHRTLTDTQYF. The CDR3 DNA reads TGCGCCAGCAGTGAGTCGCACCGCACTCTCACAGATACGCAGTATTTT.

DNA for the CDR3: TGTGCCAGCAGCTTTGAGCGGGGGCAATCCGAGCAGTTCTTC. It specifies CASSFERGQSEQFF. V is TRBV5-4 and J is TRBJ2-1; TRBD2 agrees at 8 bases. V lost 2 bases and J lost 10; bases outside the gene matches: 8. Germline CDR1 reads SGHNT; CDR2 reads YYREEE (reference sequence). This CDR3 spans 14 amino acids.

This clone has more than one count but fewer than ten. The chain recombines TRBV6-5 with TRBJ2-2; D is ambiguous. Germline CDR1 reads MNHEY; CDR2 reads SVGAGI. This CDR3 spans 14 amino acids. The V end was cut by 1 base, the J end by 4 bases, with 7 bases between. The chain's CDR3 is CASSYWQSTGELFF. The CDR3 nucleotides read TGTGCCAGCAGTTACTGGCAGTCCACCGGGGAGCTGTTTTTT.

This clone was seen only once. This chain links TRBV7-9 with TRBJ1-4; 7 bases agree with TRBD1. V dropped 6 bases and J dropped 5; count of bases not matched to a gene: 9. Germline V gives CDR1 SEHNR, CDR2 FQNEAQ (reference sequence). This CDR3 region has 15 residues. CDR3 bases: TGTGCCAGCAGTTTCTCGACAGGGAGGAATGAAAAACTGTTTTTT. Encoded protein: CASSFSTGRNEKLFF.

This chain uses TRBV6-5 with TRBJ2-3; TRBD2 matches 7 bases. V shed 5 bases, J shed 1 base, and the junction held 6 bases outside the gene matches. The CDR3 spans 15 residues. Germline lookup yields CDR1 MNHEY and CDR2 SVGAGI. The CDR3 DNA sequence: TGTGCCAGCAGTGGCGGGGGTGCTGGCACAGATACGCAGTATTTT. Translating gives CASSGGGAGTDTQYF.

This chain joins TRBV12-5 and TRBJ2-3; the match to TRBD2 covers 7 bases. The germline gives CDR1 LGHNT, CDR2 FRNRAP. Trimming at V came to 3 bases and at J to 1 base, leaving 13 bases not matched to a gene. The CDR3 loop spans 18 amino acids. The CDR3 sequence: CASGFTYLAVPGTDTQYF. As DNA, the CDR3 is TGTGCTAGTGGTTTTACCTACCTAGCGGTTCCCGGCACAGATACGCAGTATTTT.

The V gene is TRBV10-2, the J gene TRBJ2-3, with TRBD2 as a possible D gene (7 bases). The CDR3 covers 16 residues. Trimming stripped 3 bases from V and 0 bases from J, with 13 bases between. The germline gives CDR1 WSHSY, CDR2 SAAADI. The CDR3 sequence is CASSDLRGASTDTQYF. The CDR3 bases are TGCGCCAGCAGTGACCTCCGGGGGGCCAGCACAGATACGCAGTATTTT.

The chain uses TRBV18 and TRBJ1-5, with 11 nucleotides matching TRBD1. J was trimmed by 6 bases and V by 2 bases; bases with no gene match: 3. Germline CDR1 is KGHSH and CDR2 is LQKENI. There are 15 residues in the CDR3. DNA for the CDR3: TGTGCCAGCTCACCAGGACAGGGGGCGAGTCAGCCCCAGCATTTT. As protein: CASSPGQGASQPQHF.

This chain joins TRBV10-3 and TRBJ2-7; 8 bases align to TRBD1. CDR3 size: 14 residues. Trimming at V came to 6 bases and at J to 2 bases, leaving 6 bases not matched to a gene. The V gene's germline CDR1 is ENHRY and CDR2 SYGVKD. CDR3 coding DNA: TGTGCCATCAGGAGACAGGGGTCTACCTACGAGCAGTACTTC. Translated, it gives CAIRRQGSTYEQYF.

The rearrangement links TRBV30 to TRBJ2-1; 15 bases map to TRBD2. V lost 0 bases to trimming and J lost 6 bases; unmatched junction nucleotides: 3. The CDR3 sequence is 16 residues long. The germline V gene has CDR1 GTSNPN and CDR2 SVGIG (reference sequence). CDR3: CAWSVRTSGRANEQFF. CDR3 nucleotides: TGTGCCTGGAGTGTACGGACTAGCGGGAGGGCCAATGAGCAGTTCTTC.

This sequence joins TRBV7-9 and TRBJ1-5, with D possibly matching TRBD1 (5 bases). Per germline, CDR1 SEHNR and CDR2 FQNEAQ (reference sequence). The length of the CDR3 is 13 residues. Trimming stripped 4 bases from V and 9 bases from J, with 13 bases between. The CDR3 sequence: CASSWGGELPQHF. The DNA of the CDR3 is TGTGCCAGCAGCTGGGGGGGGGAGTTGCCCCAGCATTTT.

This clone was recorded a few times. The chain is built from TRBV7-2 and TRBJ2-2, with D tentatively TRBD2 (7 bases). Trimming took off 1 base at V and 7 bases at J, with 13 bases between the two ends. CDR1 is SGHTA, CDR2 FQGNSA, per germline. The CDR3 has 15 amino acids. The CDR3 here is CASSLDRGAGGELFF. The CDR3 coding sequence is TGTGCCAGCAGCTTAGATCGGGGGGCTGGCGGGGAGCTGTTTTTT.

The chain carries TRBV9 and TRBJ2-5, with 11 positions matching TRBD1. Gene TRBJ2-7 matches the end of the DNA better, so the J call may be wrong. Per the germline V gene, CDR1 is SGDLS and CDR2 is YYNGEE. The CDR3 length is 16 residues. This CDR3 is CASSVAGQGATYEQYF. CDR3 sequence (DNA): TGTGCCAGCAGCGTAGCCGGACAGGGGGCCACCTACGAGCAGTACTTC.

CDR3 coding DNA: TGTGCCAGTGGCCTGGCAGGGCATACCTACGAGCAGTACTTC. Encoded protein: CASGLAGHTYEQYF. The V call is TRBV19, the J call TRBJ2-7, with D possibly TRBD1 on 5 matching bases. The CDR3 is made up of 14 amino acids. V gave up 8 bases and J gave up 2 bases, with 16 bases separating them. From germline, CDR1 is LNHDA and CDR2 SQIVND (reference sequence).